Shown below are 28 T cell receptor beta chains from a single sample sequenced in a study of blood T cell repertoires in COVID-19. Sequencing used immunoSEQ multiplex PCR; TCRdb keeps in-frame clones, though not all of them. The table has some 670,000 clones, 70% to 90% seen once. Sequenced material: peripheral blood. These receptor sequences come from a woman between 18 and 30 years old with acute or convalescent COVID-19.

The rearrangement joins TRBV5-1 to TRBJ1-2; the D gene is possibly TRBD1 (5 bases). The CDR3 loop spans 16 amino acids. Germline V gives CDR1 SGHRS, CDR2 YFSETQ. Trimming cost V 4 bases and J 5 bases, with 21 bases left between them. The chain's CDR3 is CASSPGTKGGLYGYTF. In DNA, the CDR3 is TGCGCCAGCAGCCCCGGGACGAAGGGAGGTCTATATGGCTACACCTTC.

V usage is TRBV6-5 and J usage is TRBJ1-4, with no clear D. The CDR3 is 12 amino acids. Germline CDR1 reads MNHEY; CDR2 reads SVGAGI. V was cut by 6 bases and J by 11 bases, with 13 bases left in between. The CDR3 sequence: CASSGSLVKLFF. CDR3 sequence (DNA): TGTGCCAGCAGCGGGTCCCTAGTGAAACTGTTTTTT.

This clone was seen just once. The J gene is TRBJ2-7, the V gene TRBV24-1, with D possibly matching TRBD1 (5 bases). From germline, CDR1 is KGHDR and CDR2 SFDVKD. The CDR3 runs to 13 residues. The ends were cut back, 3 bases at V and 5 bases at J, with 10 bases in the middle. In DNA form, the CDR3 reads TGTGCCACCAGTGATCTCCAGGGAAACGAGCAGTACTTC. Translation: CATSDLQGNEQYF.

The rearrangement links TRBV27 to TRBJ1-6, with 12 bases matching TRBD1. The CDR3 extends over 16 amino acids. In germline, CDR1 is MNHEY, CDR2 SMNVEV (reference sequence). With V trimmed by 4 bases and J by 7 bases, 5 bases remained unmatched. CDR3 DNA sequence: TGTGCCAGCAGTTGGGACAGGGGGCTATACAATTCACCCCTCCACTTT. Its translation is CASSWDRGLYNSPLHF.

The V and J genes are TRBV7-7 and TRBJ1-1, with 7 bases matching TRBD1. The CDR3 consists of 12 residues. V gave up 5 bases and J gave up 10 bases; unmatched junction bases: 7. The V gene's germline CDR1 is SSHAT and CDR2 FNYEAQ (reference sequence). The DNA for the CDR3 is TGTGCCAGCAGCCCGACAGGGTTAGGAGCTTTCTTT. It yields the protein CASSPTGLGAFF.

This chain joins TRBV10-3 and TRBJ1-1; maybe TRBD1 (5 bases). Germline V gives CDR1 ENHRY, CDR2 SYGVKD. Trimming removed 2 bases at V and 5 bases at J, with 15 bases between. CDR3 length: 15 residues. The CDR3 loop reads CAISETQGEGTEAFF. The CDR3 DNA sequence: TGTGCCATCAGTGAGACGCAAGGGGAGGGGACTGAAGCTTTCTTT.

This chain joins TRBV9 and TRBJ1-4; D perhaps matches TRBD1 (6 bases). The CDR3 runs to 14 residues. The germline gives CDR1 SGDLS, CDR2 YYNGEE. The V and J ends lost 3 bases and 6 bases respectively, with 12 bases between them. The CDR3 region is CASSAVDSDEKLFF. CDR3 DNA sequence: TGTGCCAGCAGCGCGGTGGACAGTGATGAAAAACTGTTTTTT.

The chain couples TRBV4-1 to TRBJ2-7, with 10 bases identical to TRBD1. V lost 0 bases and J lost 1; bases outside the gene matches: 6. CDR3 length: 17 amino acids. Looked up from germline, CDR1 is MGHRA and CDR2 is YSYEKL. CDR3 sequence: CASSQEGGQGGSYEQYF. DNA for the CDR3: TGCGCCAGCAGCCAAGAGGGAGGACAGGGGGGGTCCTACGAGCAGTACTTC.

In DNA, the CDR3 is TGCGCCAGCAGCCAACCGGGACACCCGCCGGGGACCTTC. The encoded protein is CASSQPGHPPGTF. The chain uses TRBV4-1 and TRBJ1-2, with a weak D call TRBD1 (6 bases). V lost 2 bases and J lost 14, with 18 bases in between. This CDR3 is built from 13 residues. The germline V gene has CDR1 MGHRA and CDR2 YSYEKL.

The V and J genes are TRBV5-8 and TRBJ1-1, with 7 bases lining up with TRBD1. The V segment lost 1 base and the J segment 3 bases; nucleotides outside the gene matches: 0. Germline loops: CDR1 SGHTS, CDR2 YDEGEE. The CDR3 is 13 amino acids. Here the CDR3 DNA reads TGTGCCAGCAGCTTGCAGGGGGACACTGAAGCTTTCTTT. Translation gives CASSLQGDTEAFF.

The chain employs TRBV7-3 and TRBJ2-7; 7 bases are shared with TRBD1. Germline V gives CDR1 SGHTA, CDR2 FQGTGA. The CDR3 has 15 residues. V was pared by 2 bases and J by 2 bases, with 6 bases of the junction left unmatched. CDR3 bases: TGTGCCAGCAGCTTATTGTGGGACAGCCCCTACGAGCAGTACTTC. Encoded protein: CASSLLWDSPYEQYF.

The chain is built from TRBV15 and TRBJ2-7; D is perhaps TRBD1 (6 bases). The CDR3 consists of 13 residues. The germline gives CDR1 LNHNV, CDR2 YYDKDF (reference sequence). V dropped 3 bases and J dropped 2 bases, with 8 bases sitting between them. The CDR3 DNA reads TGTGCCACCAGCAGGACAGGAGCCTACGAGCAGTACTTC. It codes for CATSRTGAYEQYF.

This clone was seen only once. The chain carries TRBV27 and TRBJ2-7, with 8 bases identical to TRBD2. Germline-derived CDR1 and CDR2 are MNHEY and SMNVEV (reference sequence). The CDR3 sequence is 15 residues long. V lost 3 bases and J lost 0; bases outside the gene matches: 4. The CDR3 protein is CASSLGGGTSYEQYF. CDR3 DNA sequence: TGTGCCAGCAGTTTGGGCGGGGGGACCTCCTACGAGCAGTACTTC.

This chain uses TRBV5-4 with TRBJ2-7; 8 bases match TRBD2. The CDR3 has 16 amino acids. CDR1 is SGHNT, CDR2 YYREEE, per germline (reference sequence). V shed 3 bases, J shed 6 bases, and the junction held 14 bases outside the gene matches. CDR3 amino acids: CASSSYSGGPSSEQYF. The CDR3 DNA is TGTGCCAGCAGCTCCTACTCGGGGGGGCCCTCGTCCGAGCAGTACTTC.

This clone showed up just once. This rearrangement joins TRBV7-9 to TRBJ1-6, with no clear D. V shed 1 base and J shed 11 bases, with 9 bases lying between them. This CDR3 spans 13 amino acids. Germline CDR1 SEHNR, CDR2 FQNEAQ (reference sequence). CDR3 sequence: CASSLGTQPPLHF. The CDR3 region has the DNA TGTGCCAGCAGCTTAGGGACTCAACCACCCCTCCACTTT.

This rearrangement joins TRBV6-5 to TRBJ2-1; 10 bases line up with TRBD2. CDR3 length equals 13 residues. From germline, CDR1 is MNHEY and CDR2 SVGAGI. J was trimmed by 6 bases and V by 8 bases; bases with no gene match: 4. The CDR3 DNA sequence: TGTGCCAGCCTAAAGCGGGGGGGCAATGAGCAGTTCTTC. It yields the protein CASLKRGGNEQFF.

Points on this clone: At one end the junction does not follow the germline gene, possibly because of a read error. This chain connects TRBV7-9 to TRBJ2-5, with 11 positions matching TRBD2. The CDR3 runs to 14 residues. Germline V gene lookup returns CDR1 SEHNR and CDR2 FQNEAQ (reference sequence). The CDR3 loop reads CASSIAGGQETQYF. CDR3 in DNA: TGTGCCAGCAGCATAGCGGGGGGGCAGGAGACCCAGTACTTC.

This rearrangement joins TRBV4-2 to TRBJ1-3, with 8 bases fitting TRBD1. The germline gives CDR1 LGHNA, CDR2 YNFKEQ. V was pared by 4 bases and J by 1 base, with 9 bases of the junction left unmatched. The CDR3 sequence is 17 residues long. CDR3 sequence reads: CASSPGQGTVSGNTIYF. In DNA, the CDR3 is TGTGCCAGCAGCCCAGGACAGGGCACCGTATCTGGAAACACCATATATTTT.

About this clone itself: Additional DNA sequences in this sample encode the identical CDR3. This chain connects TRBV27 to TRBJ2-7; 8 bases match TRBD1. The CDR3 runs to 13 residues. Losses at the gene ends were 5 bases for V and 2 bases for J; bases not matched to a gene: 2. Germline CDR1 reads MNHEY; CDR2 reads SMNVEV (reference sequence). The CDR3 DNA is TGTGCCAGCAGTAGACAGGGGCCCTACGAGCAGTACTTC. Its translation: CASSRQGPYEQYF.

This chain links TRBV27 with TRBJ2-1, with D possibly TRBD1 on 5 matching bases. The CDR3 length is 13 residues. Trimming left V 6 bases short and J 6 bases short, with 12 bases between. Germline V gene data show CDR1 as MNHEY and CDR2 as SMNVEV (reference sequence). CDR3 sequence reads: CASSLTGPNEQFF. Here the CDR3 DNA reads TGTGCCAGCAGCTTAACAGGTCCCAATGAGCAGTTCTTC.

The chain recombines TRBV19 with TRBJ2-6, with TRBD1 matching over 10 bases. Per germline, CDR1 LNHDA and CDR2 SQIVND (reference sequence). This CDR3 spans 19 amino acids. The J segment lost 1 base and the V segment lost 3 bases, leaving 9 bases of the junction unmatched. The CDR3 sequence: CASSMGRQGAKSGANVLTF. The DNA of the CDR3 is TGTGCCAGTAGTATGGGGCGACAGGGGGCCAAGTCTGGGGCCAACGTCCTGACTTTC.

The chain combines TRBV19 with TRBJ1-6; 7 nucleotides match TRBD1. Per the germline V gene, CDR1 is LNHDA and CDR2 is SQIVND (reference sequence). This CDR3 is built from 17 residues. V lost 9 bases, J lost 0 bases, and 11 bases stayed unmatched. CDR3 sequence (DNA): TGTGCCAGAGGGGACAGTAGGGTTCCCTCCTATAATTCACCCCTCCACTTT. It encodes CARGDSRVPSYNSPLHF.

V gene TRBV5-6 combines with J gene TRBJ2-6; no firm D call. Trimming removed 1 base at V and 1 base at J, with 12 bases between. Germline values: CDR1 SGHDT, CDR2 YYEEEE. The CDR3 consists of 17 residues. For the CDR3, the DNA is TGTGCCAGCAGCTTGCTTCGCGTCCTTTCTGGGGCCAACGTCCTGACTTTC. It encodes CASSLLRVLSGANVLTF.

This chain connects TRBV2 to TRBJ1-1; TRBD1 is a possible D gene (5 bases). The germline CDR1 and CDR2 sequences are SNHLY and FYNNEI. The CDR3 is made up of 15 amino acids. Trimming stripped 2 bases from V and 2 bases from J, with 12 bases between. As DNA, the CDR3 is TGTGCCAGCAGTGAATGGCCAGGGCCTAACACTGAAGCTTTCTTT. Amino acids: CASSEWPGPNTEAFF.

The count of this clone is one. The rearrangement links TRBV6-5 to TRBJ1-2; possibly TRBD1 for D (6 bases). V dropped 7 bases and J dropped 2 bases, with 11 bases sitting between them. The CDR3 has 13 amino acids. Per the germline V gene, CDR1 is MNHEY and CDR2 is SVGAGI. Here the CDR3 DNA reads TGTGCCAGCAAAATGGGGACAAACTATGGCTACACCTTC. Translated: CASKMGTNYGYTF.

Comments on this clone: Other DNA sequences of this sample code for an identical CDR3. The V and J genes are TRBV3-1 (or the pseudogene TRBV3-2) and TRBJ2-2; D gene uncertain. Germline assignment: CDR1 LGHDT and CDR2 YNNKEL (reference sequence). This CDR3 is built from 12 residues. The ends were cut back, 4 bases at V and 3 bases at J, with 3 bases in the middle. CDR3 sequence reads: CASSRDTGELFF. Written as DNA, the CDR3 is TGTGCCAGCAGCCGCGACACCGGGGAGCTGTTTTTT.

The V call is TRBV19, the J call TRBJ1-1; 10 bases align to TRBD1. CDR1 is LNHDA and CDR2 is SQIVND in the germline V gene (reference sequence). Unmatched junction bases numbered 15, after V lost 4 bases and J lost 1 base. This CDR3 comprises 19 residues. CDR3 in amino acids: CASSTLLMRTGGTNTEAFF. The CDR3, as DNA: TGTGCCAGTAGTACCCTCTTGATGCGGACAGGGGGAACGAACACTGAAGCTTTCTTT.

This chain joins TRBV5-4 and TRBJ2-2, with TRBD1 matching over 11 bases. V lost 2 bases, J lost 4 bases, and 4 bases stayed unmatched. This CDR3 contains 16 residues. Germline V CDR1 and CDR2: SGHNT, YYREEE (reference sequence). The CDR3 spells CASSFAGTGGTGELFF. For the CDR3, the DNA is TGTGCCAGCAGCTTCGCCGGGACAGGGGGCACCGGGGAGCTGTTTTTT.